This is a list of T cell receptor beta chains from one sample in a study of blood T cell repertoires in COVID-19. Sequenced by immunoSEQ multiplex PCR; TCRdb stores in-frame clones only, minus some. In the table there are roughly 220,000 clones, around 84% of which are singletons. Source material: peripheral blood. The source is a woman aged 60-75 years who had recovered from COVID-19. CDR3s include the opening cysteine and the closing phenylalanine or tryptophan. The order of the fields is D gene, J gene, clone size, V gene, CDR3 protein, CDR3 DNA. A D gene is named only where the DNA matches it firmly. Some rows have no size entry. The others give once, few or many, or a class for an expanded clone.

D: NA
J: TRBJ1-1
size: NA
V: TRBV21-1
CDR3: CASTSGGTTEAFF
DNA: TGTGCCAGCACCTCGGGGGGTACCACTGAAGCTTTCTTT

D: TRBD1
J: TRBJ2-1
size: NA
V: TRBV3-1/TRBV3-2
CDR3: CASSPYRGRAYNEQFF
DNA: TGTGCCAGCAGCCCTTACAGGGGGCGCGCCTACAATGAGCAGTTCTTC

D: NA
J: TRBJ2-7
size: NA
V: TRBV2
CDR3: CASRNSFLYEQYF
DNA: TGTGCCAGCAGGAACAGCTTTTTGTACGAGCAGTACTTC

D: NA
J: TRBJ1-4
size: few
V: TRBV6-5
CDR3: CASSPGRSEKLFF
DNA: TGTGCCAGCAGTCCCGGGAGGAGTGAAAAACTGTTTTTT

D: TRBD2
J: TRBJ2-5
size: NA
V: TRBV19
CDR3: CASSNPGLEETQYF
DNA: TGTGCCAGTAGTAACCCGGGACTAGAAGAGACCCAGTACTTC

D: NA
J: TRBJ2-1
size: NA
V: TRBV7-3
CDR3: CASSVGPNNEQFF
DNA: TGTGCCAGCAGTGTGGGGCCGAACAATGAGCAGTTCTTC

D: NA
J: TRBJ1-1
size: NA
V: TRBV2
CDR3: CASPILNAGENTEAFF
DNA: TGTGCCAGCCCCATCCTTAACGCCGGGGAGAACACTGAAGCTTTCTTT

D: NA
J: TRBJ1-1
size: NA
V: TRBV10-3
CDR3: CAISITGNTEAFF
DNA: TGTGCCATCAGTATAACGGGGAACACTGAAGCTTTCTTT

D: NA
J: TRBJ2-5
size: NA
V: TRBV11-2
CDR3: CASSLEAKGDQETQYF
DNA: TGTGCCAGCAGCTTAGAAGCGAAGGGGGACCAAGAGACCCAGTACTTC

D: NA
J: TRBJ2-6
size: NA
V: TRBV19
CDR3: CASSIDRVGSGANVLTF
DNA: TGTGCCAGTAGTATAGACAGGGTTGGCTCTGGGGCCAACGTCCTGACTTTC

D: NA
J: TRBJ2-7
size: once
V: TRBV27
CDR3: CASRGWGAREQYF
DNA: TGTGCCAGCAGGGGATGGGGAGCGAGGGAGCAGTACTTC

D: TRBD1
J: TRBJ1-5
size: NA
V: TRBV27
CDR3: CASGTGSQPQHF
DNA: TGTGCCAGTGGGACAGGGAGTCAGCCCCAGCATTTT

D: TRBD1
J: TRBJ2-7
size: NA
V: TRBV5-6
CDR3: CASSRQGWGYEQYF
DNA: TGTGCCAGCAGCCGACAGGGTTGGGGCTACGAGCAGTACTTC

D: TRBD1
J: TRBJ1-3
size: NA
V: TRBV5-1
CDR3: CASSLWDSSGNTIYF
DNA: TGCGCCAGCAGCTTGTGGGACAGCTCTGGAAACACCATATATTTT

D: NA
J: TRBJ2-5
size: NA
V: TRBV7-9
CDR3: CASSLARETQYF
DNA: TGTGCCAGCAGCTTAGCGCGGGAGACCCAGTACTTC

D: NA
J: TRBJ1-5
size: NA
V: TRBV7-2
CDR3: CASTLIPGGRRNQPQHF
DNA: TGTGCCAGCACCTTAATCCCCGGAGGGCGTCGCAATCAGCCCCAGCATTTT

D: NA
J: TRBJ1-6
size: NA
V: TRBV4-2
CDR3: CASSRTEEGNSPLHF
DNA: TGTGCCAGCAGCCGGACGGAGGAGGGCAATTCACCCCTCCACTTT

D: TRBD2
J: TRBJ2-5
size: NA
V: TRBV5-1
CDR3: CASSLNRASGAGETQYF
DNA: TGCGCCAGCAGCTTGAACCGGGCTAGCGGGGCCGGGGAGACCCAGTACTTC

D: TRBD2
J: TRBJ2-5
size: NA
V: TRBV27
CDR3: CASSLTAPSGGKETQYF
DNA: TGTGCCAGCAGTTTAACCGCCCCAAGCGGGGGGAAAGAGACCCAGTACTTC

D: TRBD1
J: TRBJ1-1
size: NA
V: TRBV12-3/TRBV12-4
CDR3: CASRRDRYTEAFF
DNA: TGTGCCAGCAGACGGGACAGGTACACTGAAGCTTTCTTT

D: NA
J: TRBJ1-1
size: once
V: TRBV18
CDR3: CASSVDSRNTEAFF
DNA: TGTGCCAGCTCGGTGGACAGTAGAAACACTGAAGCTTTCTTT

D: NA
J: TRBJ1-6
size: NA
V: TRBV30
CDR3: CAWSYREPNNSPLHF
DNA: TGTGCCTGGAGTTACAGGGAACCAAATAATTCACCCCTCCACTTT

D: TRBD2
J: TRBJ2-3
size: NA
V: TRBV7-2
CDR3: CASSFWKRGGPDTQYF
DNA: TGTGCCAGCAGCTTTTGGAAGCGGGGGGGCCCAGATACGCAGTATTTT

D: NA
J: TRBJ1-2
size: NA
V: TRBV2
CDR3: CASSDRVRNYGYTF
DNA: TGTGCCAGCAGTGACAGGGTTCGGAACTATGGCTACACCTTC

D: NA
J: TRBJ2-3
size: NA
V: TRBV6-6
CDR3: CASSYGGPDTQYF
DNA: TGTGCCAGCAGTTATGGGGGCCCAGATACGCAGTATTTT

D: NA
J: TRBJ1-1
size: NA
V: TRBV5-4
CDR3: CASSASNTEAFF
DNA: TGTGCCAGCAGCGCGTCGAACACTGAAGCTTTCTTT

D: NA
J: TRBJ2-3
size: NA
V: TRBV5-1
CDR3: CASSAGSLGTDTQYF
DNA: TGCGCCAGCAGCGCCGGGTCCCTGGGCACAGATACGCAGTATTTT

D: NA
J: TRBJ1-5
size: NA
V: TRBV9
CDR3: CASSVGGALNQPQHF
DNA: TGTGCCAGCAGCGTAGGTGGGGCCCTCAATCAGCCCCAGCATTTT

D: NA
J: TRBJ2-4
size: NA
V: TRBV21-1
CDR3: CASSFSGGALAKNIQYF
DNA: TGTGCCAGCAGCTTCAGCGGGGGGGCCTTAGCCAAAAACATTCAGTACTTC

D: NA
J: TRBJ1-1
size: NA
V: TRBV7-2
CDR3: CASSQRWGDTEAFF
DNA: TGTGCCAGCAGCCAGCGGTGGGGGGACACTGAAGCTTTCTTT

D: TRBD2
J: TRBJ2-1
size: NA
V: TRBV15
CDR3: CATSRDWTSGGSEQFF
DNA: TGTGCCACCAGCAGAGATTGGACTAGCGGGGGATCTGAGCAGTTCTTC

D: TRBD2
J: TRBJ2-1
size: NA
V: TRBV5-1
CDR3: CASSLALGGELLTEQFF
DNA: TGCGCCAGCAGCTTGGCCTTGGGAGGGGAATTGTTAACTGAGCAGTTCTTC

D: TRBD2
J: TRBJ2-1
size: NA
V: TRBV7-3
CDR3: CASSSPTKGSGGHEQFF
DNA: TGTGCCAGCAGCTCTCCCACAAAAGGTAGCGGGGGCCATGAGCAGTTCTTC

D: TRBD1
J: TRBJ1-3
size: few
V: TRBV2
CDR3: CASRGTVGNTIYF
DNA: TGTGCCAGCAGGGGGACAGTCGGAAACACCATATATTTT

D: NA
J: TRBJ2-7
size: NA
V: TRBV6-2/TRBV6-3
CDR3: CASSRGITSEQYF
DNA: TGTGCCAGCAGTAGGGGGATCACTAGCGAGCAGTACTTC

D: NA
J: TRBJ2-3
size: NA
V: TRBV6-5
CDR3: CATQSGTDTQYF
DNA: TGTGCCACCCAATCGGGCACAGATACGCAGTATTTT

D: NA
J: TRBJ2-7
size: NA
V: TRBV5-6
CDR3: CASSLARNPWEQYF
DNA: TGTGCCAGCAGCTTGGCTAGGAACCCCTGGGAGCAGTACTTC

D: TRBD2
J: TRBJ2-7
size: NA
V: TRBV5-1
CDR3: CASSPGLAGGPWYEQYF
DNA: TGCGCCAGCAGCCCCGGACTAGCGGGGGGGCCTTGGTACGAGCAGTACTTC

D: TRBD2
J: TRBJ2-1
size: once
V: TRBV9
CDR3: CASSPRGARGGSNEQFF
DNA: TGTGCCAGCAGCCCGAGAGGGGCGCGGGGGGGCTCAAATGAGCAGTTCTTC

D: NA
J: TRBJ1-2
size: once
V: TRBV5-1
CDR3: CASSLARNYGYTF
DNA: TGCGCCAGCAGCTTGGCCAGAAACTATGGCTACACCTTC

D: TRBD2
J: TRBJ2-5
size: NA
V: TRBV7-8
CDR3: CASSLAPAGVRDTQYF
DNA: TGTGCCAGCAGCTTGGCCCCAGCGGGGGTAAGAGACACCCAGTACTTC

D: TRBD1
J: TRBJ2-7
size: NA
V: TRBV18
CDR3: CASSFTAGQGYEQYF
DNA: TGTGCCAGCTCATTCACCGCGGGACAGGGCTACGAGCAGTACTTC

D: NA
J: TRBJ1-1
size: NA
V: TRBV24-1
CDR3: CATSDFPRATEAFF
DNA: TGTGCCACCAGTGATTTCCCCAGGGCCACTGAAGCTTTCTTT

D: NA
J: TRBJ1-4
size: NA
V: TRBV5-5
CDR3: CASSLGDRPNEKLFF
DNA: TGTGCCAGCAGCTTGGGAGACAGGCCTAATGAAAAACTGTTTTTT

D: TRBD1
J: TRBJ1-4
size: NA
V: TRBV12-5
CDR3: CASGLATGTGNVGELFF
DNA: TGTGCTAGTGGTTTGGCTACCGGGACAGGTAATGTAGGTGAACTGTTTTTT

D: TRBD1
J: TRBJ1-5
size: NA
V: TRBV24-1
CDR3: CATSDRTGANQPQHF
DNA: TGTGCCACCAGTGACCGGACAGGGGCAAATCAGCCCCAGCATTTT